This TCR beta chain was sequenced during a study of immune evolution from preneoplasia to lung adenocarcinoma. Trimming cost V 1 base and J 0 bases, with 6 bases left between them. The CDR3 spans 14 residues. Germline V lookup: CDR1 LNHDA, CDR2 SQIVND (reference sequence). TCRdb keeps only in-frame clones here, not all; method: immunoSEQ multiplex PCR. In the table there are around 7,900 clones, more than 70% of which are singletons. This clonotype originated in a person aged 70 to 79 with lung adenocarcinoma. The chain joins TRBV19 to TRBJ1-1; no reliable D call. Sequenced input: FFPE adjacent normal lung tissue. This CDR3 reads CASSIGRLNTEAFF. CDR3 bases: TGTGCCAGTAGTATAGGACGTTTGAACACTGAAGCTTTCTTT.